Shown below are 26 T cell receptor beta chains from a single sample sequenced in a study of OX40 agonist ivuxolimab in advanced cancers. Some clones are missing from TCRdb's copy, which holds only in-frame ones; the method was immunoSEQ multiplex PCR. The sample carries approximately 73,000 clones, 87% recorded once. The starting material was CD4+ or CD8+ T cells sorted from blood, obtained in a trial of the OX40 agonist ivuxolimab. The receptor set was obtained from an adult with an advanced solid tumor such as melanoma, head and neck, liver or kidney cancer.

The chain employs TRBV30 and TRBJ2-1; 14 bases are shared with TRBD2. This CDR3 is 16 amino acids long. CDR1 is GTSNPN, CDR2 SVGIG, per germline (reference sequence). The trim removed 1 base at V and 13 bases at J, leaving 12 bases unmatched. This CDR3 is CAWSAWGTSGRLRQFF. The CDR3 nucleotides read TGTGCCTGGAGTGCGTGGGGGACTAGCGGGAGATTGCGACAGTTCTTC.

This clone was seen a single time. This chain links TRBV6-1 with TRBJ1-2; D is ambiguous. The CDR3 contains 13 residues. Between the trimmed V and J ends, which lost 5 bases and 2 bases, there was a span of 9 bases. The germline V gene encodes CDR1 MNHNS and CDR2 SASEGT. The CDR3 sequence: CASSLDTNYGYTF. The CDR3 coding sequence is TGTGCCAGCAGTCTTGACACAAACTATGGCTACACCTTC.

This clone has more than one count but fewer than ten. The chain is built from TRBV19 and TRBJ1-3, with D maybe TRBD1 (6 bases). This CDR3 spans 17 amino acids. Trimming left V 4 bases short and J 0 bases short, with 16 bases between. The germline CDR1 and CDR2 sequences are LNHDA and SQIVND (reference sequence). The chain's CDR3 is CASSTKGQTLSGNTIYF. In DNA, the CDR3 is TGTGCCAGTAGTACGAAAGGACAGACTCTCTCTGGAAACACCATATATTTT.

The CDR3 DNA sequence: TGTGCCAGCAGCTTAGGCGGTCTAGGTACGCAGTATTTT. As protein: CASSLGGLGTQYF. V gene TRBV11-3 combines with J gene TRBJ2-3; D call uncertain. V shed 1 base and J shed 8 bases, with 10 bases lying between them. Looked up from germline, CDR1 is SGHNT and CDR2 is YENEEA. CDR3 size: 13 residues.

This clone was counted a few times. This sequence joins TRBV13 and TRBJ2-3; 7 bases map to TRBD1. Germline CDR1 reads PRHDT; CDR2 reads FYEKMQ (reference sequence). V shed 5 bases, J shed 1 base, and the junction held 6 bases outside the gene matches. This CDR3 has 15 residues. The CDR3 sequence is CASSRRDRGTDTQYF. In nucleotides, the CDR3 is TGTGCCAGCAGCCGCCGGGACAGAGGCACAGATACGCAGTATTTT.

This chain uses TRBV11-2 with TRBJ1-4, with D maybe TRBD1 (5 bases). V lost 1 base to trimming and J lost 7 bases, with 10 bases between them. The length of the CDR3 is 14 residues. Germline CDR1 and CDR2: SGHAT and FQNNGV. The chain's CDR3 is CASSLGGTGEKLFF. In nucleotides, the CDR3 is TGTGCCAGCAGCTTAGGGGGTACAGGTGAAAAACTGTTTTTT.

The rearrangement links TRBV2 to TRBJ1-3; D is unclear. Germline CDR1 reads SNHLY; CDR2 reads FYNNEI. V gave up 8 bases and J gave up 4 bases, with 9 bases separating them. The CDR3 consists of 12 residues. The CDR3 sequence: CASSPQGNTIYF. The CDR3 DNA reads TGTGCCAGCTCCCCCCAGGGAAACACCATATATTTT.

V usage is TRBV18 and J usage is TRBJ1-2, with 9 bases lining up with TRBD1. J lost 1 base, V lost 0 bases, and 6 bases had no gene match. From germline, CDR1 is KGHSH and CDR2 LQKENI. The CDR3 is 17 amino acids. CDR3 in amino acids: CASSPPGTGNLNYGYTF. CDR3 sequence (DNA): TGTGCCAGCTCACCACCCGGGACAGGGAACCTTAACTATGGCTACACCTTC.

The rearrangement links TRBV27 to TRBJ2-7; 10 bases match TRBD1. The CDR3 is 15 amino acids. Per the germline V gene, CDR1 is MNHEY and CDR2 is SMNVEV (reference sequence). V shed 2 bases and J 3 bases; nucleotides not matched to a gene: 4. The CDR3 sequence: CASSLAGQGIYEQYF. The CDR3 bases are TGTGCCAGCAGTTTAGCGGGACAGGGGATCTACGAGCAGTACTTC.

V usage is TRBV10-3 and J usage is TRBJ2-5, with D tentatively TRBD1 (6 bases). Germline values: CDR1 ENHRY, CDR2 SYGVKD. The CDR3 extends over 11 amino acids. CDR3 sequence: CGTATQETQYF. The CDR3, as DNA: TGTGGGACAGCCACCCAAGAGACCCAGTACTTC.

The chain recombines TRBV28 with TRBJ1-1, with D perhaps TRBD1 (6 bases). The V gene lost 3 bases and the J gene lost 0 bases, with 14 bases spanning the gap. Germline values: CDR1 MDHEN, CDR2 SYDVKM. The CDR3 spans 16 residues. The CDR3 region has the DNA TGTGCCAGCAGTTTGGGGGGGGCCCTGATGAACACTGAAGCTTTCTTT. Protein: CASSLGGALMNTEAFF.

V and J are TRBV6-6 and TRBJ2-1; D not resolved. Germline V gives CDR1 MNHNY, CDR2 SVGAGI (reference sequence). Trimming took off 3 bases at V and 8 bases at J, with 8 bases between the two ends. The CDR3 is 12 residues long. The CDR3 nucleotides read TGTGCCAGCAGTTATAAAGCCGATGAGCAGTTCTTC. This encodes CASSYKADEQFF.

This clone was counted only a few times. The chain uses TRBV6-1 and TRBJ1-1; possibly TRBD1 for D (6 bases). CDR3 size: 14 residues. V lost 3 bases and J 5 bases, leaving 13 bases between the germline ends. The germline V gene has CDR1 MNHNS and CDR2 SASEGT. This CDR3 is CASSDGGAKTEAFF. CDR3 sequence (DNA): TGTGCCAGCAGTGATGGGGGGGCAAAGACTGAAGCTTTCTTT.

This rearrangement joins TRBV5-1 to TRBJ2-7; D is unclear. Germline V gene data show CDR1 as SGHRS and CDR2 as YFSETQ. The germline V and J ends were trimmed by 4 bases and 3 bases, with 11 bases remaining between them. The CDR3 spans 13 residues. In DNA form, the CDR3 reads TGCGCCAGCAGCCCTCCGGCAAACTACGAGCAGTACTTC. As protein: CASSPPANYEQYF.

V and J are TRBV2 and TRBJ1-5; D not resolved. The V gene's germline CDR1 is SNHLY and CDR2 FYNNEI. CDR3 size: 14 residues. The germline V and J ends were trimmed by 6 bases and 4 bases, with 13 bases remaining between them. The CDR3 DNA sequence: TGTGCCAGCAGCCTGGGAGGCAGGAATCAGCCCCAGCATTTT. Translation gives CASSLGGRNQPQHF.

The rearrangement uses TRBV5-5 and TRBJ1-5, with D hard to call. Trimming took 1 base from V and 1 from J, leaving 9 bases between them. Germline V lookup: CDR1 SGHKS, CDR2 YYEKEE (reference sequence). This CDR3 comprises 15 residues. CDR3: CASSLNGGSNQPQHF. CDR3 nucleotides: TGTGCCAGCAGCTTGAATGGTGGCAGCAATCAGCCCCAGCATTTT. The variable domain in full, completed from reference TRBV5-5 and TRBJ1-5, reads DAGVTQSPTHLIKTRGQQVTLRCSPISGHKSVSWYQQVLGQGPQFIFQYYEKEERGRGNFPDRFSARQFPNYSSELNVNALLLGDSALYLCASSLNGGSNQPQHFGDGTRLSIL.

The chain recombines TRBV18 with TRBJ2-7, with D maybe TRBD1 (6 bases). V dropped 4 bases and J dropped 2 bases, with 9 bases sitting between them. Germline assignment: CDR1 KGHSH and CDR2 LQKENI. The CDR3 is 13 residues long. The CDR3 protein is CASSQAGAYEQYF. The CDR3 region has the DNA TGTGCCAGCTCACAGGCAGGGGCCTACGAGCAGTACTTC. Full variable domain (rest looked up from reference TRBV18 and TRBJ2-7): NAGVMQNPRHLVRRRGQEARLRCSPMKGHSHVYWYRQLPEEGLKFMVYLQKENIIDESGMPKERFSAEFPKEGPSILRIQQVVRGDSAAYFCASSQAGAYEQYFGPGTRLTVT.

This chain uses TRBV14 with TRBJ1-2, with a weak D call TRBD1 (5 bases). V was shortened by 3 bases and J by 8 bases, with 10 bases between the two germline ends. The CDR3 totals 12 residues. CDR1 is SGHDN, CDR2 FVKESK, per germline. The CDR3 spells CASSQSGVGYTF. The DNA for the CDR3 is TGTGCCAGCAGCCAGTCGGGGGTGGGCTACACCTTC.

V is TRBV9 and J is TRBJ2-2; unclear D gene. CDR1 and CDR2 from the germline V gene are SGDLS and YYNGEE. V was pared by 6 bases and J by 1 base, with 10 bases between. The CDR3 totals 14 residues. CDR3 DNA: TGTGCCAGCACGGCAGGAATGAACACCGGGGAGCTGTTTTTT. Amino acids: CASTAGMNTGELFF.

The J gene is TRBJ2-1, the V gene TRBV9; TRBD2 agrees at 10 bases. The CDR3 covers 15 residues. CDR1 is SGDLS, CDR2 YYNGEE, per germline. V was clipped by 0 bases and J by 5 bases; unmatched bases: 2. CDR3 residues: CASSVERGGNNEQFF. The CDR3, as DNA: TGTGCCAGCAGCGTAGAGCGGGGGGGTAACAATGAGCAGTTCTTC.

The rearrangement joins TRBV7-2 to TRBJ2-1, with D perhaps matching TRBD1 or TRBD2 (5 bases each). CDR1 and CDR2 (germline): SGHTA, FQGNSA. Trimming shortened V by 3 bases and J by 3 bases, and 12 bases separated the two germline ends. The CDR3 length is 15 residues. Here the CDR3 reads CASSLGRGSYNEQFF. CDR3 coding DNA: TGTGCCAGCAGCTTGGGCCGGGGCAGCTACAATGAGCAGTTCTTC. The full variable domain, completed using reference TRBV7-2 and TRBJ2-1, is GAGVSQSPSNKVTEKGKDVELRCDPISGHTALYWYRQSLGQGLEFLIYFQGNSAPDKSGLPSDRFSAERTGGSVSTLTIQRTQQEDSAVYLCASSLGRGSYNEQFFGPGTRLTVL.

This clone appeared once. This CDR3 reads CATDGGLAKNIQYF. For the CDR3, the DNA is TGTGCCACCGACGGGGGTTTGGCCAAAAACATTCAGTACTTC. The genes are TRBV28 and TRBJ2-4; possible D gene TRBD2, 6 bases. Trimming removed 10 bases at V and 1 base at J, with 14 bases between. This CDR3 has 14 residues. In germline, CDR1 is MDHEN, CDR2 SYDVKM.

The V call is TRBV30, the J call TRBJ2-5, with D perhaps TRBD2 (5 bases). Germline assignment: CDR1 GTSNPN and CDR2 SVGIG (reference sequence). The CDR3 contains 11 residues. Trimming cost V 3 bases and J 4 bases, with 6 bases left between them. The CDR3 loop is CAWRDSETQYF. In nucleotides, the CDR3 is TGTGCCTGGAGGGACTCAGAGACCCAGTACTTC.

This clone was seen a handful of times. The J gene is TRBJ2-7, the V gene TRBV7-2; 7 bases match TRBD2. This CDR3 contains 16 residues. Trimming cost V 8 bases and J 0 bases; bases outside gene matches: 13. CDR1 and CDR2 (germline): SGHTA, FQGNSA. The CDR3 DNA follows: TGTGCCAGCGGGCGAGGCGGGGGAAGGAGCTCCTACGAGCAGTACTTC. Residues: CASGRGGGRSSYEQYF.

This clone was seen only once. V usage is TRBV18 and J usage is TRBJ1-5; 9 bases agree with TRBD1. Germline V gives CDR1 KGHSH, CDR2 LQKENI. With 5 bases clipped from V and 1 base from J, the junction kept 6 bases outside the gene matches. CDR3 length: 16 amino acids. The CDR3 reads CASSSGQGSSNQPQHF. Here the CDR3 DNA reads TGTGCCAGCTCATCGGGACAGGGATCGAGCAATCAGCCCCAGCATTTT.

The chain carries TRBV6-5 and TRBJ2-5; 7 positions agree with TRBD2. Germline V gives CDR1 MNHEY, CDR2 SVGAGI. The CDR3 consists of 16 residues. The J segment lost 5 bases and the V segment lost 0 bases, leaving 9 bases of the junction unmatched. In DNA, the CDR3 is TGTGCCAGCAGTTACTCGAATGCGGGAGTAGGGGAGACCCAGTACTTC. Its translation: CASSYSNAGVGETQYF.